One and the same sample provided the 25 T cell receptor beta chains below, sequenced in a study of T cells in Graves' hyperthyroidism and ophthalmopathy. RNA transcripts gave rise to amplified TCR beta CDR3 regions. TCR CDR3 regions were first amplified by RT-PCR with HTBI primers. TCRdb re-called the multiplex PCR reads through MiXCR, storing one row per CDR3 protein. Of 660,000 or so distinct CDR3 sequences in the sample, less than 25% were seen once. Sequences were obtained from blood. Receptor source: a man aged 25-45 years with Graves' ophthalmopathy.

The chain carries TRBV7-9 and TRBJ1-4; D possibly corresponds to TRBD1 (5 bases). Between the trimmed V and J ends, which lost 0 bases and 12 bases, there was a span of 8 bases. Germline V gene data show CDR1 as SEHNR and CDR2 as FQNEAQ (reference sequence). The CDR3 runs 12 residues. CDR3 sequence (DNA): TGTGCCAGCAGCTTAGCGCGGGGGGAACTGTTTTTT. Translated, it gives CASSLARGELFF.

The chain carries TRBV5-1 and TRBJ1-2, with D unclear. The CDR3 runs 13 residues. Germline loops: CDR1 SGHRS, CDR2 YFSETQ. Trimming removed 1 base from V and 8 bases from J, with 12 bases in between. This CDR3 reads CASSLSETMGYTF. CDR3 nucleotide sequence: TGCGCCAGCAGCTTGTCCGAGACTATGGGCTACACCTTC.

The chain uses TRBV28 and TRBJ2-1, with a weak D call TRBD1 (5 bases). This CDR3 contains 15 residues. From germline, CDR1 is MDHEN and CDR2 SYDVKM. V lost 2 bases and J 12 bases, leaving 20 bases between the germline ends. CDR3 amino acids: CASSLQGLRETGQFF. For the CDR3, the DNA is TGTGCCAGCAGTTTACAGGGTCTGCGTGAAACTGGGCAGTTCTTC.

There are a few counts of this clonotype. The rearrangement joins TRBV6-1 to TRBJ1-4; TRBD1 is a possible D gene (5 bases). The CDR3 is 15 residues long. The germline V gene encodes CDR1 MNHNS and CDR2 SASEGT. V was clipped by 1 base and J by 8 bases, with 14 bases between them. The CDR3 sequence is CASSEGGAVWEKLFF. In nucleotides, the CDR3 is TGTGCCAGCAGTGAAGGAGGGGCGGTATGGGAAAAACTGTTTTTT.

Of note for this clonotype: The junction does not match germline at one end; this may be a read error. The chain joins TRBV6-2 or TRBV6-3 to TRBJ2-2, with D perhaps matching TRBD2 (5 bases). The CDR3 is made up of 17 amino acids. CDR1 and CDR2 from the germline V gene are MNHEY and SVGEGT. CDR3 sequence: CASSYGIRNLISGELSF. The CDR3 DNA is TGTGCCAGCAGTTACGGTATACGGAACTTGATTTCCGGGGAGCTGTCTTTT.

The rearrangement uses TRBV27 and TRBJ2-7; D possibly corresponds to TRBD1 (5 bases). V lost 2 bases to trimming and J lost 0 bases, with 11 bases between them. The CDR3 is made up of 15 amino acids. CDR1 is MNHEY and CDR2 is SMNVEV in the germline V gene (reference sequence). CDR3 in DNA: TGTGCCAGCAGTTTAAAGGGGTTCAGCTCCTACGAGCAGTACTTC. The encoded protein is CASSLKGFSSYEQYF.

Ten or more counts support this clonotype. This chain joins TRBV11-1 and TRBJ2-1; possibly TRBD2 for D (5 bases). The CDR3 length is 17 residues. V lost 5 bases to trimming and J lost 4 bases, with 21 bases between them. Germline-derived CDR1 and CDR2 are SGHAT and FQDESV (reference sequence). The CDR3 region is CASSPPMGLAPYNEQFF. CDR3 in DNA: TGTGCCAGCAGCCCACCCATGGGCCTAGCCCCTTACAATGAGCAGTTCTTC.

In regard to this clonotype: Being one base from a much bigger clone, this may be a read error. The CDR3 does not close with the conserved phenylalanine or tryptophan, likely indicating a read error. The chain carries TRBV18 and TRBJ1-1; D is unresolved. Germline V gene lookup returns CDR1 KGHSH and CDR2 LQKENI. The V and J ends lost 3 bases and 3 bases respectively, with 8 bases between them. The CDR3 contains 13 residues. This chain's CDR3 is CASSPSWDTEAFS. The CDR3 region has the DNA TGTGCCAGCTCACCCTCGTGGGACACTGAAGCTTTCTCT.

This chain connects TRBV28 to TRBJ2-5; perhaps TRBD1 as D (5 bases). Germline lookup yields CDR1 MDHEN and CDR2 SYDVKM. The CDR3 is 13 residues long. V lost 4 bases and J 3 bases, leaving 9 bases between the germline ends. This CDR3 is CASSWGRKETQYF. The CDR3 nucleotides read TGTGCCAGCAGTTGGGGCAGGAAAGAGACCCAGTACTTC.

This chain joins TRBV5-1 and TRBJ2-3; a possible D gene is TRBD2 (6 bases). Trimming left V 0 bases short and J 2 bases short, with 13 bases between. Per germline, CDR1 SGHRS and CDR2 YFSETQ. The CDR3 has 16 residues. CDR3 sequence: CASSLGDWTFTDTQYF. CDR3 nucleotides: TGCGCCAGCAGCTTGGGGGACTGGACCTTCACAGATACGCAGTATTTT.

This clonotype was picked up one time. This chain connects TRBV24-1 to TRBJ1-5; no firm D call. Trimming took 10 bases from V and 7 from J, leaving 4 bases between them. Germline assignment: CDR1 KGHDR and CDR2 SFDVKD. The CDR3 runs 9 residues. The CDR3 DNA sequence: TGTGCCACAGGGCAGCCCCAGCATTTT. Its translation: CATGQPQHF.

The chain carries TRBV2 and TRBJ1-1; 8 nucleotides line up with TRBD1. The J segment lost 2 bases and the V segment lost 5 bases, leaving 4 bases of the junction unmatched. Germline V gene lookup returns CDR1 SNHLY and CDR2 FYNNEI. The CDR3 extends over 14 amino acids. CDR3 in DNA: TGTGCCAGCAGTCGACAGGGGTATAACACTGAAGCTTTCTTT. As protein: CASSRQGYNTEAFF.

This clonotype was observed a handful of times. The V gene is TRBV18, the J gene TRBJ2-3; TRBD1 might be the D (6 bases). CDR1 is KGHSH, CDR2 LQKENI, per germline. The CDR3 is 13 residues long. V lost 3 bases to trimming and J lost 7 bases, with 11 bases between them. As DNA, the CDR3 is TGTGCCAGCTCACCCATCCGGGACAATACGCAGTATTTT. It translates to CASSPIRDNTQYF.

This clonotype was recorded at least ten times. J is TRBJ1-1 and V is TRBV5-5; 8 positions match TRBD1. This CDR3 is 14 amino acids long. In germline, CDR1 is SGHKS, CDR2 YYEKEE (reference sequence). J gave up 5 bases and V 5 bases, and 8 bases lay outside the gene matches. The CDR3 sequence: CASSLRTGHTEAFF. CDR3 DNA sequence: TGTGCCAGCAGTTTACGGACAGGGCATACTGAAGCTTTCTTT.

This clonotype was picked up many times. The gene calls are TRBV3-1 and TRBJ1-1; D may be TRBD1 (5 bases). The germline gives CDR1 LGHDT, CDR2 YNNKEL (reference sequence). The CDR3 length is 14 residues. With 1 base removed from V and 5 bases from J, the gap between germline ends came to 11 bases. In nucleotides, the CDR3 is TGTGCCAGCAGCCAAGGGGGGAGTTCAACTGAAGCTTTCTTT. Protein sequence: CASSQGGSSTEAFF.

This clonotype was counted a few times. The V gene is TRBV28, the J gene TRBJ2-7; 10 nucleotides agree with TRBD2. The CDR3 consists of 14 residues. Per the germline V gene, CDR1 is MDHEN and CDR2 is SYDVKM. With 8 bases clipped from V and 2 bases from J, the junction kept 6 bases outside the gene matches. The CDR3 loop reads CASQKAGGTYEQYF. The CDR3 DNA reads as TGTGCCAGCCAAAAAGCGGGGGGGACCTACGAGCAGTACTTC.

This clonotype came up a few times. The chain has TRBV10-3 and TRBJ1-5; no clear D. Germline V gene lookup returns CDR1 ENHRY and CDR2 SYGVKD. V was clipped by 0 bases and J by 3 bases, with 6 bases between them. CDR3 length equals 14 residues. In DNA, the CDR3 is TGTGCCATCAGTGAGTCGTTCGACAATCAGCCCCAGCATTTT. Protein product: CAISESFDNQPQHF.

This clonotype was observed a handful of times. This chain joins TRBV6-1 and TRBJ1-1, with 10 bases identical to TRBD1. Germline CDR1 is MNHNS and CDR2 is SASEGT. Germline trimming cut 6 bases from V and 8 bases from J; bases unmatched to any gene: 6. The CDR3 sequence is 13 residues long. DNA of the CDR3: TGTGCCAGCAGCCAGGGACAGGGGCCAGAAGCTTTCTTT. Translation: CASSQGQGPEAFF.

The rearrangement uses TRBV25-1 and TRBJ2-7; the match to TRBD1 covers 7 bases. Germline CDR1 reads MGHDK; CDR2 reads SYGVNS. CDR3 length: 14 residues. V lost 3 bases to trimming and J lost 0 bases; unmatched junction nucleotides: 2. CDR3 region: CASSDEGASYEQYF. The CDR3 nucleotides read TGTGCCAGCAGTGATGAGGGGGCCTCCTACGAGCAGTACTTC.

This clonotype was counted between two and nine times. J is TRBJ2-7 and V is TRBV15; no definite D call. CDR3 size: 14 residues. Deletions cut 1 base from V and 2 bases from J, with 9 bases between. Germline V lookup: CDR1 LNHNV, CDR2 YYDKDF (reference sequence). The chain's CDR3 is CATSRGSAAYEQYF. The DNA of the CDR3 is TGTGCCACCAGCAGAGGTTCGGCGGCCTACGAGCAGTACTTC.

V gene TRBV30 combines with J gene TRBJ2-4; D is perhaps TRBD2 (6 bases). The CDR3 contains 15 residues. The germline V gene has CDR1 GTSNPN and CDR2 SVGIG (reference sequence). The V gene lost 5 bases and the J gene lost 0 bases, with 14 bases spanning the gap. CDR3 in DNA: TGTGCCTGGGGCGAGCGGGCTCTAGCCAAAAACATTCAGTACTTC. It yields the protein CAWGERALAKNIQYF.

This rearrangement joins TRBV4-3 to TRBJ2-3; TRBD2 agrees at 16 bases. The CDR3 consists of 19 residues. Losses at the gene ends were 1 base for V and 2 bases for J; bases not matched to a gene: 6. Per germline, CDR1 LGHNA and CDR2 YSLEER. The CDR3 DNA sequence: TGCGCCAGCAGCCAAGGGGGGACTAGCGGGAGGGGTGCCACAGATACGCAGTATTTT. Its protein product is CASSQGGTSGRGATDTQYF.

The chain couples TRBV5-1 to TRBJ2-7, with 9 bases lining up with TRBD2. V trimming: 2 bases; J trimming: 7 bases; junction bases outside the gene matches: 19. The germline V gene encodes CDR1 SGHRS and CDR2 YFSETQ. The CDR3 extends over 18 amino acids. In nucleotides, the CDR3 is TGCGCCAGCAGCTTACACACGGGGGGTAGCGGGAGAGCATGGGAGCAGTACTTC. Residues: CASSLHTGGSGRAWEQYF.

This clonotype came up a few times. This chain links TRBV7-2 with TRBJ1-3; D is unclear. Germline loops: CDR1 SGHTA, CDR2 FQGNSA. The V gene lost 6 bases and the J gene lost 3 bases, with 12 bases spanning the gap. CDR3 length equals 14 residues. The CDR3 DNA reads TGTGCCAGCAGTCCCCTCTGGGGTGGAAACACCATATATTTT. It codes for CASSPLWGGNTIYF.

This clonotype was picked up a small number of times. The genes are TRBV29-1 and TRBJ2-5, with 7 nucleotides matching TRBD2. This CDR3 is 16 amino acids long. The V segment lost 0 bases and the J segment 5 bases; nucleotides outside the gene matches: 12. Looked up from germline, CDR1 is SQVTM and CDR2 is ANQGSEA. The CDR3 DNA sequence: TGCAGCGTTGAAGATCTTTCTGGGAGGGGCTGGGAGACCCAGTACTTC. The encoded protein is CSVEDLSGRGWETQYF. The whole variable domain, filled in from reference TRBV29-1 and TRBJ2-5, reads SAVISQKPSRDICQRGTSLTIQCQVDSQVTMMFWYRQQPGQSLTLIATANQGSEATYESGFVIDKFPISRPNLTFSTLTVSNMSPEDSSIYLCSVEDLSGRGWETQYFGPGTRLLVL.